The 28 T cell receptor beta chains below come from one sample, sequenced in a study of monozygotic twins with cystic fibrosis. Generated by immunoSEQ multiplex PCR, the TCRdb table keeps only in-frame clones and is missing some. The sample contains 25,000 to 30,000 clones, roughly nine tenths of which appear only once. The sample taken for sequencing was blood. The receptors stem from a girl aged 2 to 9 with cystic fibrosis.

This rearrangement joins TRBV5-4 to TRBJ2-2, with D maybe TRBD2 (6 bases). Trimming shortened V by 4 bases and J by 2 bases, and 12 bases separated the two germline ends. The CDR3 has 15 residues. Germline assignment: CDR1 SGHNT and CDR2 YYREEE (reference sequence). The CDR3 DNA follows: TGTGCCAGCAGCGGAGGGGTTCTAAACACCGGGGAGCTGTTTTTT. It translates to CASSGGVLNTGELFF.

This sequence joins TRBV5-6 and TRBJ2-5; perhaps TRBD2 as D (6 bases). The CDR3 extends over 16 amino acids. Germline loops: CDR1 SGHDT, CDR2 YYEEEE. With 3 bases removed from V and 2 bases from J, the gap between germline ends came to 17 bases. DNA for the CDR3: TGTGCCAGCAGCTCATATTCGATCCGGGGGCAAGAGACCCAGTACTTC. Translated, it gives CASSSYSIRGQETQYF.

This clone was counted a single time. This sequence joins TRBV6-1 and TRBJ2-7; weak D call: TRBD2 (6 bases). The germline CDR1 and CDR2 sequences are MNHNS and SASEGT. The CDR3 contains 14 residues. V lost 5 bases and J 0 bases, leaving 11 bases between the germline ends. The DNA for the CDR3 is TGTGCCAGCAGTCGACTAGTGGCCTCCTACGAGCAGTACTTC. Its protein product is CASSRLVASYEQYF.

V gene TRBV4-2 combines with J gene TRBJ2-7; 7 bases match TRBD1. The CDR3 extends over 16 amino acids. J lost 2 bases, V lost 0 bases, and 7 bases had no gene match. The germline CDR1 and CDR2 sequences are LGHNA and YNFKEQ. Here the CDR3 reads CASSQETGALAYEQYF. The CDR3 DNA reads TGTGCCAGCAGCCAAGAAACAGGGGCGCTGGCCTACGAGCAGTACTTC.

The chain uses TRBV11-3 and TRBJ2-7; D not certain. Germline CDR1 and CDR2: SGHNT and YENEEA. The CDR3 extends over 16 amino acids. The V gene lost 2 bases and the J gene lost 3 bases, with 17 bases spanning the gap. The CDR3 nucleotides read TGTGCCAGCAGCTTAAATCAAGATCCCTACTACTACGAGCAGTACTTC. Translated: CASSLNQDPYYYEQYF.

This clone was picked up one time. The V gene is TRBV30, the J gene TRBJ1-1, with D possibly matching TRBD1 (6 bases). The V gene lost 5 bases and the J gene lost 1 base, with 8 bases spanning the gap. The CDR3 is 12 amino acids. Germline-derived CDR1 and CDR2 are GTSNPN and SVGIG (reference sequence). CDR3 loop: CAWATGNTEAFF. CDR3 nucleotide sequence: TGTGCCTGGGCGACAGGGAACACTGAAGCTTTCTTT. Full variable domain (rest looked up from reference TRBV30 and TRBJ1-1): SQTIHQWPATLVQPVGSPLSLECTVEGTSNPNLYWYRQAAGRGLQLLFYSVGIGQISSEVPQNLSASRPQDRQFILSSKKLLLSDSGFYLCAWATGNTEAFFGQGTRLTVV.

The rearrangement links TRBV5-8 to TRBJ2-6; weak D call: TRBD1 (6 bases). The CDR3 covers 17 residues. V lost 4 bases to trimming and J lost 0 bases, with 14 bases between them. CDR1 is SGHTS, CDR2 YDEGEE, per germline. This CDR3 reads CASSLRDINSGANVLTF. In DNA form, the CDR3 reads TGTGCCAGCAGCCTAAGGGACATCAACTCTGGGGCCAACGTCCTGACTTTC.

The CDR3 protein is CAWRTPSGQTSGANVLTF. DNA for the CDR3: TGTGCCTGGAGGACCCCCTCGGGACAGACCTCTGGGGCCAACGTCCTGACTTTC. The V gene is TRBV30, the J gene TRBJ2-6; 7 bases match TRBD1. After removal of 3 bases from V and 0 bases from J, the junction contained 11 bases not matched to a gene. Germline V CDR1 and CDR2: GTSNPN, SVGIG (reference sequence). The length of the CDR3 is 18 residues.

The chain is built from TRBV2 and TRBJ1-2, with 9 bases fitting TRBD1. CDR1 is SNHLY, CDR2 FYNNEI, per germline. V lost 6 bases and J lost 7; bases outside the gene matches: 15. This CDR3 is 16 amino acids long. CDR3 nucleotide sequence: TGTGCCAGCAGCCGACAGCCCTCGGACAGGGGAGTTGGCTACACCTTC. Protein: CASSRQPSDRGVGYTF.

V usage is TRBV5-1 and J usage is TRBJ2-5, with D unclear. The CDR3 runs 14 residues. Per the germline V gene, CDR1 is SGHRS and CDR2 is YFSETQ. Trimming took off 2 bases at V and 2 bases at J, with 10 bases between the two ends. This CDR3 is CASSFSGIQETQYF. In DNA, the CDR3 is TGCGCCAGCAGCTTTAGTGGAATACAAGAGACCCAGTACTTC.

This chain connects TRBV6-5 to TRBJ2-7, with D possibly TRBD1 on 5 matching bases. The length of the CDR3 is 15 residues. Germline CDR1 reads MNHEY; CDR2 reads SVGAGI. Trimming removed 2 bases from V and 1 base from J, with 12 bases in between. The CDR3 sequence: CASSYTGVGSYEQYF. The CDR3 region has the DNA TGTGCCAGCAGTTACACAGGAGTTGGTTCCTACGAGCAGTACTTC.

This clone was observed a handful of times. The chain uses TRBV9 and TRBJ1-6; 9 positions agree with TRBD1. The germline V gene encodes CDR1 SGDLS and CDR2 YYNGEE. The CDR3 has 14 residues. Losses at the gene ends were 3 bases for V and 10 bases for J; bases not matched to a gene: 5. The CDR3 DNA reads as TGTGCCAGCAGCGGAATGGGGACAGGGTCACCCCTCCACTTT. Translation: CASSGMGTGSPLHF. The full variable domain, in which reference TRBV9 and TRBJ1-6 provide the parts outside the CDR3, is DSGVTQTPKHLITATGQRVTLRCSPRSGDLSVYWYQQSLDQGLQFLIQYYNGEERAKGNILERFSAQQFPDLHSELNLSSLELGDSALYFCASSGMGTGSPLHFGNGTRLTVT.

V gene TRBV6-1 combines with J gene TRBJ2-7; D remains ambiguous. The CDR3 is 11 residues long. The germline gives CDR1 MNHNS, CDR2 SASEGT. Trimming took off 5 bases at V and 6 bases at J, with 8 bases between the two ends. As DNA, the CDR3 is TGTGCCAGCAGTCTTCTGACCGAGCAGTACTTC. This gives the protein CASSLLTEQYF.

The CDR3 nucleotides are TGTGCCAGCAGCTTAGTCTACGAGAGTGAAGCTTTCTTT. This translates into CASSLVYESEAFF. The gene calls are TRBV11-2 and TRBJ1-1; D uncertain. Germline CDR1 reads SGHAT; CDR2 reads FQNNGV. Trimming took off 1 base at V and 7 bases at J, with 10 bases between the two ends. The CDR3 runs to 13 residues.

The chain employs TRBV4-1 and TRBJ1-2; TRBD1 matches 7 bases. Per the germline V gene, CDR1 is MGHRA and CDR2 is YSYEKL. The ends lost 2 bases at V and 5 bases at J; junction bases unmatched: 5. The CDR3 consists of 14 residues. CDR3 sequence reads: CASSQTGTDYGYTF. In DNA, the CDR3 is TGCGCCAGCAGCCAAACCGGGACAGATTATGGCTACACCTTC.

This chain's CDR3 is CASSLVFRGYEKLFF. CDR3 nucleotides: TGTGCCAGCAGCTTGGTGTTCAGAGGGTATGAAAAACTGTTTTTT. This rearrangement joins TRBV5-8 to TRBJ1-4; D unclear. Between the trimmed V and J ends, which lost 0 bases and 6 bases, there was a span of 12 bases. CDR3 length equals 15 residues. Germline assignment: CDR1 SGHTS and CDR2 YDEGEE.

This chain uses TRBV5-8 with TRBJ1-3; TRBD1 agrees at 10 bases. With 4 bases clipped from V and 1 base from J, the junction kept 5 bases outside the gene matches. Germline V gives CDR1 SGHTS, CDR2 YDEGEE. CDR3 length equals 16 residues. DNA for the CDR3: TGTGCCAGCAGCCTCCGGGGACAGGGGTCTGGAAACACCATATATTTT. Protein: CASSLRGQGSGNTIYF.

Only one count was recorded for this clone. V and J are TRBV7-9 and TRBJ2-7; 11 nucleotides match TRBD2. The germline CDR1 and CDR2 sequences are SEHNR and FQNEAQ (reference sequence). The CDR3 loop spans 16 amino acids. J gave up 2 bases and V 7 bases, and 10 bases lay outside the gene matches. As DNA, the CDR3 is TGTGCCAGCATGGGCCTAGCGGGGGGAACCGCCTACGAGCAGTACTTC. Translated: CASMGLAGGTAYEQYF. The whole variable domain, remainder taken from reference TRBV7-9 and TRBJ2-7, is DTGVSQNPRHKITKRGQNVTFRCDPISEHNRLYWYRQTLGQGPEFLTYFQNEAQLEKSRLLSDRFSAERPKGSFSTLEIQRTEQGDSAMYLCASMGLAGGTAYEQYFGPGTRLTVT.

V is TRBV30 and J is TRBJ1-1; 9 bases line up with TRBD1. After removal of 4 bases from V and 6 bases from J, the junction contained 12 bases not matched to a gene. The germline V gene has CDR1 GTSNPN and CDR2 SVGIG (reference sequence). CDR3 size: 15 residues. CDR3 region: CAWTYPRGQGAEAFF. In nucleotides, the CDR3 is TGTGCCTGGACCTACCCGAGGGGACAGGGAGCTGAAGCTTTCTTT.

This clone was seen a single time. This chain uses TRBV5-1 with TRBJ2-5; 10 bases are shared with TRBD2. Per the germline V gene, CDR1 is SGHRS and CDR2 is YFSETQ. This CDR3 contains 17 residues. With V trimmed by 6 bases and J by 5 bases, 16 bases remained unmatched. The CDR3 coding sequence is TGCGCCAGCAATATCGGAGCGGGGGGGTCCCCCAGGGAGACCCAGTACTTC. Its protein is CASNIGAGGSPRETQYF.

This chain links TRBV10-2 with TRBJ1-2; D not resolved. Germline V CDR1 and CDR2: WSHSY, SAAADI. V was cut by 6 bases and J by 6 bases, with 8 bases left in between. CDR3 length: 11 amino acids. CDR3 region: CASRWGDGYTF. CDR3 sequence (DNA): TGCGCCAGCAGGTGGGGTGATGGCTACACCTTC.

This chain joins TRBV7-3 and TRBJ2-3, with D perhaps matching TRBD2 (6 bases). CDR1 and CDR2 (germline): SGHTA, FQGTGA. The CDR3 extends over 13 amino acids. The V end lost 2 bases, the J end lost 6 bases, and 9 bases lay between the germline ends. The CDR3 region is CASSLAEGDTQYF. For the CDR3, the DNA is TGTGCCAGCAGCTTAGCGGAGGGGGATACGCAGTATTTT.

The rearrangement links TRBV5-1 to TRBJ1-2; D gene unclear. V was cut by 4 bases and J by 7 bases, with 8 bases left in between. This CDR3 region has 11 residues. Germline CDR1 and CDR2: SGHRS and YFSETQ. Here the CDR3 reads CASSLGSGYTF. The DNA of the CDR3 is TGCGCCAGCAGCCTAGGTAGTGGCTACACCTTC.

The chain has TRBV30 and TRBJ2-5; possible D gene TRBD1, 6 bases. This CDR3 comprises 11 residues. The V gene lost 3 bases and the J gene lost 5 bases, with 7 bases spanning the gap. Germline V gene data show CDR1 as GTSNPN and CDR2 as SVGIG (reference sequence). The CDR3 bases are TGTGCCTGGAGGCAGGGGGAGACCCAGTACTTC. This translates into CAWRQGETQYF.

V usage is TRBV7-6 and J usage is TRBJ2-5, with D possibly TRBD1 on 5 matching bases. Germline V gene lookup returns CDR1 SGHVS and CDR2 FNYEAQ. The V end lost 5 bases, the J end lost 2 bases, and 21 bases lay between the germline ends. The CDR3 has 17 residues. The DNA for the CDR3 is TGTGCCAGCAGCCGCACCCCTTGGACAAGTTCTCAAGAGACCCAGTACTTC. This gives the protein CASSRTPWTSSQETQYF.

CDR3 bases: TGTGCCAGCAGCGCCAGCGGTCCCGGGACAGATACGCAGTATTTT. Protein: CASSASGPGTDTQYF. V and J are TRBV11-3 and TRBJ2-3; D possibly corresponds to TRBD2 (5 bases). Looked up from germline, CDR1 is SGHNT and CDR2 is YENEEA. The germline V and J ends were trimmed by 5 bases and 3 bases, with 15 bases remaining between them. The CDR3 runs 15 residues.

The chain recombines TRBV13 with TRBJ1-1, with D perhaps TRBD1 (5 bases). The germline V gene has CDR1 PRHDT and CDR2 FYEKMQ (reference sequence). This CDR3 has 16 amino acids. V lost 5 bases and J lost 3, with 19 bases in between. CDR3 nucleotide sequence: TGTGCCAGCAGCGAAACCGGAACGGGACGGCACACTGAAGCTTTCTTT. The encoded protein is CASSETGTGRHTEAFF. The full variable domain, with the rest looked up from reference TRBV13 and TRBJ1-1, is AAGVIQSPRHLIKEKRETATLKCYPIPRHDTVYWYQQGPGQDPQFLISFYEKMQSDKGSIPDRFSAQQFSDYHSELNMSSLELGDSALYFCASSETGTGRHTEAFFGQGTRLTVV.

The chain joins TRBV7-2 to TRBJ2-5, with no clear D. From germline, CDR1 is SGHTA and CDR2 FQGNSA. This CDR3 is built from 11 residues. The V gene lost 5 bases and the J gene lost 5 bases, with 6 bases spanning the gap. The CDR3 region has the DNA TGTGCCAGCAGCCCCGCCGAGACCCAGTACTTC. Its protein is CASSPAETQYF.